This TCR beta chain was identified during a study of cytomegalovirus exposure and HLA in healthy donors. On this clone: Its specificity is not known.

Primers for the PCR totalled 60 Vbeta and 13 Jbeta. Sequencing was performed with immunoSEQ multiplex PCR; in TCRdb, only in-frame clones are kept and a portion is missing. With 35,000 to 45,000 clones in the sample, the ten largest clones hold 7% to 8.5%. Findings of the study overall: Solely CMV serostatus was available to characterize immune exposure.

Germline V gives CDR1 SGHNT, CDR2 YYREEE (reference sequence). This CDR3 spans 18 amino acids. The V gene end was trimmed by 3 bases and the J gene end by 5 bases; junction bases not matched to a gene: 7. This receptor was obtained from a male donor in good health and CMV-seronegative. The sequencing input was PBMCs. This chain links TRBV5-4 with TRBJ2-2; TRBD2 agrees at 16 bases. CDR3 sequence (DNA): TGTGCCAGCAGCTCTGGGACTAGCGGGAGGGGGCTAACCGGGGAGCTGTTTTTT. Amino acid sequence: CASSSGTSGRGLTGELFF.